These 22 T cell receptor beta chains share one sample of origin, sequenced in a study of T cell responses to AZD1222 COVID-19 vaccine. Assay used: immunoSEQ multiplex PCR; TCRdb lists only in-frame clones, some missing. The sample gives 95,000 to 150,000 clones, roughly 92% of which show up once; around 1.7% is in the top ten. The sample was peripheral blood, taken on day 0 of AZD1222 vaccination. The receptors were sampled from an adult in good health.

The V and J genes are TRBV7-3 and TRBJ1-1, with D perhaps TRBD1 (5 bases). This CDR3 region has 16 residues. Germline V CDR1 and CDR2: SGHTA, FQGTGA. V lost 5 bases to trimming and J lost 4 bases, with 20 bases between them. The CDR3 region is CASSPSGTGEGTEAFF. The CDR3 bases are TGTGCCAGCAGCCCCAGCGGCACAGGAGAAGGCACTGAAGCTTTCTTT.

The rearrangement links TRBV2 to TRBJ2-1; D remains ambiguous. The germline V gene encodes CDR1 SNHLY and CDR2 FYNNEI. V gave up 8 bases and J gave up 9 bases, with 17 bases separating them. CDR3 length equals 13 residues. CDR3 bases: TGTGCCAGCCTTAGGACGCGGTGGGGTGAGCAGTTCTTC. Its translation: CASLRTRWGEQFF. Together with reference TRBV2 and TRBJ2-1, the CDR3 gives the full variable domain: EPEVTQTPSHQVTQMGQEVILRCVPISNHLYFYWYRQILGQKVEFLVSFYNNEISEKSEIFDDQFSVERPDGSNFTLKIRSTKLEDSAMYFCASLRTRWGEQFFGPGTRLTVL.

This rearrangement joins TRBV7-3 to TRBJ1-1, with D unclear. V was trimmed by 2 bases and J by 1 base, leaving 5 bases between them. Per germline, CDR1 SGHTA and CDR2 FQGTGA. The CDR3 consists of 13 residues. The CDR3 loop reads CASSLAENTEAFF. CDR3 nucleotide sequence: TGTGCCAGCAGCTTAGCAGAGAACACTGAAGCTTTCTTT.

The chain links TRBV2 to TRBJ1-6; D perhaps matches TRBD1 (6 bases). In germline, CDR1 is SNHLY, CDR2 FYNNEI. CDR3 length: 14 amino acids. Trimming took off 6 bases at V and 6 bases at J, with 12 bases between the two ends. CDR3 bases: TGTGCCAGCAGGGGGACACCCGTTAATTCACCCCTCCACTTT. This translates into CASRGTPVNSPLHF.

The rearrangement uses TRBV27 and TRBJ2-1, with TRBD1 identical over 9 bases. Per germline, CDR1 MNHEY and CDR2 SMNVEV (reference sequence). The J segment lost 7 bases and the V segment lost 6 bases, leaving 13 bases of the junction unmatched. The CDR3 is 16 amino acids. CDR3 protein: CASSAAGDRDWNEQFF. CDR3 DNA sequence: TGTGCCAGCAGCGCAGCCGGGGACAGGGACTGGAATGAGCAGTTCTTC.

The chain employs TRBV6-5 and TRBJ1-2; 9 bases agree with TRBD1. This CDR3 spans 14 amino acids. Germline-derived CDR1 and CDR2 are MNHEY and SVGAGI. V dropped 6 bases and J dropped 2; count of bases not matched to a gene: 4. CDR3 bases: TGTGCCAGCAGCCAGGACAGGGGCAACTATGGCTACACCTTC. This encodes CASSQDRGNYGYTF.

The CDR3 DNA sequence: TGTGCCAGCAGCGACCTGCTAGCGGGAGGGTTCTACAATGAGCAGTTCTTC. Protein: CASSDLLAGGFYNEQFF. The rearrangement links TRBV11-3 to TRBJ2-1, with TRBD2 identical over 12 bases. The CDR3 spans 17 residues. Germline V CDR1 and CDR2: SGHNT, YENEEA. J was trimmed by 3 bases and V by 5 bases; bases with no gene match: 8.

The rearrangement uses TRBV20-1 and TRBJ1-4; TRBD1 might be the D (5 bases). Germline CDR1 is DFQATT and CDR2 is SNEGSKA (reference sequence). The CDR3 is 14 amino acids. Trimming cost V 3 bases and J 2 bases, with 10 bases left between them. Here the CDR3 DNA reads TGCAGTGCTAGTAGCGGGGCCACTAATGAAAAACTGTTTTTT. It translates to CSASSGATNEKLFF.

The CDR3 sequence is CASSTTGIGANYGYTF. The CDR3, as DNA: TGTGCCAGTAGTACGACGGGGATCGGAGCTAACTATGGCTACACCTTC. The rearrangement links TRBV19 to TRBJ1-2; D gene unclear. Germline values: CDR1 LNHDA, CDR2 SQIVND (reference sequence). Trimming cost V 4 bases and J 0 bases, with 15 bases left between them. CDR3 length: 16 residues.

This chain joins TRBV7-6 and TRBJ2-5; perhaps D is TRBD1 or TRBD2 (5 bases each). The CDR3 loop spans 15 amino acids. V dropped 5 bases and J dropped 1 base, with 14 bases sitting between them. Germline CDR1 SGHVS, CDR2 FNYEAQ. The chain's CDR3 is CASSQGRNFQETQYF. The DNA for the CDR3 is TGTGCCAGCAGCCAGGGACGGAACTTCCAAGAGACCCAGTACTTC.

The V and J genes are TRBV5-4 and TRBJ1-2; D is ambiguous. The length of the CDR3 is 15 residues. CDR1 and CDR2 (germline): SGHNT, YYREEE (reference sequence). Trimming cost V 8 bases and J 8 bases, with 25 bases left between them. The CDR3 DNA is TGTGCCAGTCATTTTAAGACACACAGCCTTCAGGGCTACACCTTC. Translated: CASHFKTHSLQGYTF. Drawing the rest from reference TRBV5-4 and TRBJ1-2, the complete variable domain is ETGVTQSPTHLIKTRGQQVTLRCSSQSGHNTVSWYQQALGQGPQFIFQYYREEENGRGNFPPRFSGLQFPNYSSELNVNALELDDSALYLCASHFKTHSLQGYTFGSGTRLTVV.

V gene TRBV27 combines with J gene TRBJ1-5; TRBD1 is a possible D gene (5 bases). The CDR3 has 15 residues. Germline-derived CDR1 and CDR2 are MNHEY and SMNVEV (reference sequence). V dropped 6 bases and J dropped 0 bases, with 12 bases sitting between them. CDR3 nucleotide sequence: TGTGCCAGCAGCCTGAATGGGGGTAGCAATCAGCCCCAGCATTTT. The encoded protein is CASSLNGGSNQPQHF.

The CDR3 DNA sequence: TGTGCCAGCAGGCCTACAGCCTATGGCTACACCTTC. Amino acid sequence: CASRPTAYGYTF. The chain uses TRBV7-9 and TRBJ1-2, with D unclear. The CDR3 consists of 12 residues. The germline gives CDR1 SEHNR, CDR2 FQNEAQ (reference sequence). The ends were cut back, 6 bases at V and 4 bases at J, with 9 bases in the middle.

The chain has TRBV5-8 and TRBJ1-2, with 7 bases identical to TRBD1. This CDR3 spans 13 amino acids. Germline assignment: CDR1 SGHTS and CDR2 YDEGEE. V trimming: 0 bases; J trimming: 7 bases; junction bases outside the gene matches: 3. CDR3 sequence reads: CASSLGRDSGYTF. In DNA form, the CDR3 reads TGTGCCAGCAGCTTGGGCAGGGACAGTGGCTACACCTTC.

CDR3 residues: CASSIVSPGANVLTF. In DNA, the CDR3 is TGTGCCAGTAGTATAGTTAGTCCTGGGGCCAACGTCCTGACTTTC. The chain has TRBV19 and TRBJ2-6; D gene uncertain. CDR3 length equals 15 residues. The germline gives CDR1 LNHDA, CDR2 SQIVND (reference sequence). Deletions cut 1 base from V and 2 bases from J, with 6 bases between.

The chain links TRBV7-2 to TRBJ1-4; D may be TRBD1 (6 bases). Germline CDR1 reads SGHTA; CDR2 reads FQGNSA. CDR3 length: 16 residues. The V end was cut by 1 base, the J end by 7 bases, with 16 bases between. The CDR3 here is CASSLGLQGTTEKLFF. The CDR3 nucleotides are TGTGCCAGCAGCTTAGGTCTGCAGGGGACGACTGAAAAACTGTTTTTT.

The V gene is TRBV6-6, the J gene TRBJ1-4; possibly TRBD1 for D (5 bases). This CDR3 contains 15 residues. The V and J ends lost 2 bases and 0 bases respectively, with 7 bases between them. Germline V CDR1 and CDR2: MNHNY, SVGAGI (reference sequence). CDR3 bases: TGTGCCAGCAGTTACAAGGGGTCAACTAATGAAAAACTGTTTTTT. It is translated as CASSYKGSTNEKLFF.

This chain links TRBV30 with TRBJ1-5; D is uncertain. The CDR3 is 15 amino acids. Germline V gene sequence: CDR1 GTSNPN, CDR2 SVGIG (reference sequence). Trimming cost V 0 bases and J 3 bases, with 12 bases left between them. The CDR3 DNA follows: TGTGCCTGGAGTGTCATTTACGGGAACAATCAGCCCCAGCATTTT. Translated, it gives CAWSVIYGNNQPQHF. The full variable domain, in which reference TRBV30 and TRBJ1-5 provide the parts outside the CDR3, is SQTIHQWPATLVQPVGSPLSLECTVEGTSNPNLYWYRQAAGRGLQLLFYSVGIGQISSEVPQNLSASRPQDRQFILSSKKLLLSDSGFYLCAWSVIYGNNQPQHFGDGTRLSIL.

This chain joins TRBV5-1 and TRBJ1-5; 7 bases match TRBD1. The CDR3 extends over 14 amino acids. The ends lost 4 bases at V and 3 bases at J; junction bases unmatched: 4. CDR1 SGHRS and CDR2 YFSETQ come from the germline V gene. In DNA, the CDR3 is TGCGCCAGCAGCGAGGGACAGACCAATCAGCCCCAGCATTTT. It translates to CASSEGQTNQPQHF.

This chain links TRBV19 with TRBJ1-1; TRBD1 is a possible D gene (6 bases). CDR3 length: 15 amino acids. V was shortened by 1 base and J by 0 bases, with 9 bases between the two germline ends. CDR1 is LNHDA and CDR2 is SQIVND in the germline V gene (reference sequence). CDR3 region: CASSIVAGVNTEAFF. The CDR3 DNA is TGTGCCAGTAGTATAGTGGCAGGGGTGAACACTGAAGCTTTCTTT.

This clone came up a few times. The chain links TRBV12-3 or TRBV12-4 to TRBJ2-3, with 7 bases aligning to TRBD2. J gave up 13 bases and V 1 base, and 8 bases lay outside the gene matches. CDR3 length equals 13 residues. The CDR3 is CASSLGDYSREYF. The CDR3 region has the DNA TGTGCCAGCAGTTTAGGGGACTACTCCCGCGAGTATTTT.

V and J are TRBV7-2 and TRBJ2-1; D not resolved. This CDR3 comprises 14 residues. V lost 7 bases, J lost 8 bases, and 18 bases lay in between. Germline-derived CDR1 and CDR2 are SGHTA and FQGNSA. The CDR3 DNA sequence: TGTGCCAGCAACAGAGTCCCAAGCGAGGATGAGCAGTTCTTC. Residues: CASNRVPSEDEQFF.